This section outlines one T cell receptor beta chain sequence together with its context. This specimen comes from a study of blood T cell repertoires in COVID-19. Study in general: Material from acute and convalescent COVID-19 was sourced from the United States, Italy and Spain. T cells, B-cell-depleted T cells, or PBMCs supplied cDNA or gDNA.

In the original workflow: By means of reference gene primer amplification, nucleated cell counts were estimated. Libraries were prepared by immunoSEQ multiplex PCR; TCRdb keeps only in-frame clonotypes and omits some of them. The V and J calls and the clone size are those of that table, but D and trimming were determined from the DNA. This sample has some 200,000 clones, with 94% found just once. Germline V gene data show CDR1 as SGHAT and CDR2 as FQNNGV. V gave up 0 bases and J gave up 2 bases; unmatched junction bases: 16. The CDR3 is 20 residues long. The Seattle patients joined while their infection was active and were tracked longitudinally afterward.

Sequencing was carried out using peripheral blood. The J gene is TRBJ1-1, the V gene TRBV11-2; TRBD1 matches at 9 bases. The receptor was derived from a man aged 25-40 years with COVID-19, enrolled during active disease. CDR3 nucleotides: TGTGCCAGCAGCTTAGACCTTCACGCCGTCCTACAGGGGGCAAACACTGAAGCTTTCTTT. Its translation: CASSLDLHAVLQGANTEAFF.